The clone carrying this TCR beta chain was seen at least ten times. The CDR3 spans 13 residues. V dropped 2 bases and J dropped 6 bases, with 10 bases sitting between them. The V gene's germline CDR1 is KGHDR and CDR2 SFDVKD. This record belongs to a study of regulatory T cells in long-lasting Graves disease. Across the study: Graves' patients, diagnosed recently, had received antithyroid drugs under 3 months.

Building of the TCR beta libraries involved iRepertoire HTBI primers and Arm-PCR of CDR3 regions. TCRdb called the multiplex PCR reads again in MiXCR, with one record for every CDR3 protein. Here the sample spans under 250,000 distinct CDR3 sequences, roughly 18% being singletons. This sample's time point: newly diagnosed GD, antithyroid drugs for less than 3 months. RNA extracted from PBMCs served as the sequencing template. The same data also contributed to another study, on T cells in Graves' hyperthyroidism and ophthalmopathy. That paper states: The TCR CDR3 was amplified in a first-round RT-PCR using the HTBI primer set.

The sequence derives from a woman in her 30s with Graves disease. This chain uses TRBV24-1 with TRBJ2-7, with D unresolved. The sample in question was peripheral blood mononuclear cells (PBMCs), obtained at new diagnosis, from a patient treated with antithyroid drugs. DNA for the CDR3: TGTGCCACCAGTGATTGGCGACAAATCGAGCAGTACTTC. It codes for CATSDWRQIEQYF.